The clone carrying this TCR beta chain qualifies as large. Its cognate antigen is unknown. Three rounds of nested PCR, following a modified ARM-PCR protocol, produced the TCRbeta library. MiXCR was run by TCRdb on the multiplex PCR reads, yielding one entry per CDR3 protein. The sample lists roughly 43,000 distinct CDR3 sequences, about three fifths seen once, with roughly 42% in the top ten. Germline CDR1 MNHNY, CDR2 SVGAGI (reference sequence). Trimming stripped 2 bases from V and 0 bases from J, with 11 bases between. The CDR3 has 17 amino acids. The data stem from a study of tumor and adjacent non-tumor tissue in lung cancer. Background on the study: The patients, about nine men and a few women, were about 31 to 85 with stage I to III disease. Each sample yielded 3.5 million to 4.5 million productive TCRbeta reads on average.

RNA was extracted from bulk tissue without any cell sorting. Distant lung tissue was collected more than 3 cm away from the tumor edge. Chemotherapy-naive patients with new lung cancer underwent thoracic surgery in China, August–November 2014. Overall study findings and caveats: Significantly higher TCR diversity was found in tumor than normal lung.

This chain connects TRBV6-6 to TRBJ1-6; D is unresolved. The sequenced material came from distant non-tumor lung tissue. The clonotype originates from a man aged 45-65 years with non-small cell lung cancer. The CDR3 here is CASSYDETSSYNSPLHF. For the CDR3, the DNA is TGTGCCAGCAGTTACGATGAGACGAGCTCCTATAATTCACCCCTCCACTTT.